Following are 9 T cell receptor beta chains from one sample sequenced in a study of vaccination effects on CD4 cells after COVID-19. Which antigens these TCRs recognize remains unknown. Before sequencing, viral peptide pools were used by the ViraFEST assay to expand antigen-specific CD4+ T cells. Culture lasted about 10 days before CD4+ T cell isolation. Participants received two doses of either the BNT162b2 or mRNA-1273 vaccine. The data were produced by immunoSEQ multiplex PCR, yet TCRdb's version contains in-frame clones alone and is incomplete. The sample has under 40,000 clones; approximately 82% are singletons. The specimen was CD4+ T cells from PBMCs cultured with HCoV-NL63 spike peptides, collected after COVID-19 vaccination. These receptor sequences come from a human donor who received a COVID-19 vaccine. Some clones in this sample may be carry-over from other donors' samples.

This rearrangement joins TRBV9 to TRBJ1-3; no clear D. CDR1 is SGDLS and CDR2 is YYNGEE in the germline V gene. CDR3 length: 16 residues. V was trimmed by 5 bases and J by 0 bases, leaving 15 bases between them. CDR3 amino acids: CASSGPLRPSGNTIYF. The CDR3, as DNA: TGTGCCAGCAGTGGACCCTTGCGGCCCTCTGGAAACACCATATATTTT.

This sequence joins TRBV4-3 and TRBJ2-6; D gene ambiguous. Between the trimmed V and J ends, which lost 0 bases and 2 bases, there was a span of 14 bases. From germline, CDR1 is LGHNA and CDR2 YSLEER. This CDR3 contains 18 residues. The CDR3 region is CASSQDWGGVAGANVLTF. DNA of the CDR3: TGCGCCAGCAGCCAAGATTGGGGTGGGGTGGCTGGGGCCAACGTCCTGACTTTC.

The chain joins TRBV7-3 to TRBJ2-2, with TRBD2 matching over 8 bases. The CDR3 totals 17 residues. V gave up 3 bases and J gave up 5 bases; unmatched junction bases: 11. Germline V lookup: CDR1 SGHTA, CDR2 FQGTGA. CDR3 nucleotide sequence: TGTGCCAGCAGCTTTTTACCGCGGGGGGCCGGAACCGGGGAGCTGTTTTTT. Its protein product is CASSFLPRGAGTGELFF.

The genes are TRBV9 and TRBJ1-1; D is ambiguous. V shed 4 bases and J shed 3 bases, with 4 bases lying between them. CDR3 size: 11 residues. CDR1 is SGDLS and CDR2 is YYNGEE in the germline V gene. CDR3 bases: TGTGCCAGCAGCCCCCACACTGAAGCTTTCTTT. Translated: CASSPHTEAFF.

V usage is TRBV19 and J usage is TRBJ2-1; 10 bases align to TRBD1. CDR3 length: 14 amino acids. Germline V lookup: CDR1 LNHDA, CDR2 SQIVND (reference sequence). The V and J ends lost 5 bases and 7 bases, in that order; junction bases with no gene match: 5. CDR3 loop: CASSGQGEANEQFF. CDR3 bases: TGTGCCAGTAGTGGACAGGGGGAGGCGAATGAGCAGTTCTTC.

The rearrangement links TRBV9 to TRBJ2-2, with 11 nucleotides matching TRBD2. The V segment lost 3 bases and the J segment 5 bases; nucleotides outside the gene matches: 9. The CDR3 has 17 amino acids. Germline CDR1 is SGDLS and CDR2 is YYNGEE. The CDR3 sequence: CASSDVAGGLITGELFF. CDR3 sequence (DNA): TGTGCCAGCAGCGACGTAGCGGGGGGGCTTATAACCGGGGAGCTGTTTTTT.

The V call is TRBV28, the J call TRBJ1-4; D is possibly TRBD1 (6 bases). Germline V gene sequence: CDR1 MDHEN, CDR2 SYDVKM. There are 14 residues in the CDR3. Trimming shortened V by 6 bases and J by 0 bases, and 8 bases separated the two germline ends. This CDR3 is CASRGASTNEKLFF. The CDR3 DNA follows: TGTGCCAGCAGGGGGGCCTCAACTAATGAAAAACTGTTTTTT.

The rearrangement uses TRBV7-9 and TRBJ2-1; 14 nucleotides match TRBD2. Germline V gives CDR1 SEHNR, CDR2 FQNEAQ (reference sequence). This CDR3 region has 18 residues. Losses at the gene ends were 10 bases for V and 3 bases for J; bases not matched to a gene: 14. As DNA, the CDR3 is TGTGCCACAGAAACCGGGACTAGCGGGGGAGTATTCTACAATGAGCAGTTCTTC. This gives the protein CATETGTSGGVFYNEQFF.

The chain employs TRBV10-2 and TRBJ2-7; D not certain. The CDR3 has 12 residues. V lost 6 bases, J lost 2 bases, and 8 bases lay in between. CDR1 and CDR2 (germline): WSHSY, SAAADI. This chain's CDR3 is CASSPQPYEQYV. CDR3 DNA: TGCGCCAGCAGCCCACAGCCCTACGAGCAGTACGTC.